The entry below describes one T cell receptor beta chain. No antigen is known for it. Within one base of it there is no much larger clone, and no base qualities were kept. The data stem from a study of blood T cell repertoires in COVID-19 (dated by TCRdb to 2020 to 2022). Study-wide context: Collaborator samples came from the United States, Italy and Spain and covered acute and convalescent phases of COVID-19. A freely available public database, intended as a resource for researchers studying the immune response to SARS-CoV-2, is where the repertoires were released. Where available, HLA class I and class II types were obtained from metadata supplied by the sample provider rather than from assay-based typing. The samples were drawn from the first 160 participants of the ongoing ImmuneRACE study and from some 1,300 subjects provided by 6 global collaborators. Nearly every sample came with metadata listing a de-identified subject ID, COVID-19 status, age in years and sex. The material from the prospective study consisted of cDNA or gDNA derived from T cells, B-cell-depleted T cells, or PBMCs. Deeply sampled blood TCRbeta repertoires from subjects exposed to, actively infected with, or recovered from COVID-19 were included in the dataset. What the research found in general, with its limitations: The quantity of clinical and demographic metadata differed by source and by participant and was supplied without curation.

Whole blood was collected in K2EDTA tubes by collaborating institutions according to the institutions' own protocols. For TCRbeta analysis, collaborator samples were shipped as frozen whole blood, as isolated PBMCs, or as DNA extracted from either sample type. The immunoSEQ Assay, a bias-controlled multiplex PCR, was used to amplify TCRbeta CDR3 regions from genomic DNA. Under the source paper's analysis protocol: The number of nucleated cells in each sample was estimated by amplification of reference gene primers within the assay. To quantify the absolute abundance of each unique TCRbeta CDR3 rearrangement, sequence reads were collapsed and filtered. For each sample, productive Simpson clonality was calculated by taking the square root of Simpson's diversity index across productive rearrangements. Entries here come from immuneACCESS through TCRdb and include only in-frame sequences with V and J called. Some clones fail to appear in such tables; in the studies checked, an unresolved V gene covers under half of the shortfall, and the cause of the remainder is unknown. Clone size and the V and J calls come from that table; the DNA yielded D and trimming. The table for this sample lists approximately 76,000 clones; over 75% of them were counted only once. Approximately 10% of the sample is taken by the ten largest.

The sequenced sample consisted of peripheral blood. The TCR originated in a man between 45 and 60 years old with acute or convalescent COVID-19.

The DNA reads as follows: TGTGCCAGCAGCTTACAGGATTGGTCACGTCGCTACGAGCAGTACTTC. The translation is CASSLQDWSRRYEQYF. In this chain, TRBV7-2 is recombined with TRBJ2-7, with no confidently assigned D gene. The CDR3, cysteine through phenylalanine, is 16 amino acids long. The retained sequence is limited to the CDR3, 48 bases, with the frame set at the first base. V loses 2 bases, J loses 3 bases, and the germline ends lie 17 bases apart. CDR1 and CDR2 are drawn from the germline V gene: SGHTA, FQGNSA. Extended through the reference TRBV7-2 and TRBJ2-7 proteins, this CDR3 yields the full variable domain: GAGVSQSPSNKVTEKGKDVELRCDPISGHTALYWYRQSLGQGLEFLIYFQGNSAPDKSGLPSDRFSAERTGGSVSTLTIQRTQQEDSAVYLCASSLQDWSRRYEQYFGPGTRLTVT.